The sequence of this T cell receptor beta chain was determined in a study of CD8+ T cells in alopecia areata. About the study: Treated patients took oral tofacitinib at 5 to 10 mg twice daily. Percent of scalp involved defined treated patients' severity scores. Study-level points and caveats: A great number of expanded lesional clones endured in scalp and blood during tofacitinib.

Once RNA had been extracted, it was reverse transcribed into cDNA to act as the sequencing template. Clones were read by immunoSEQ multiplex PCR, and TCRdb kept only the in-frame ones, dropping some. This table holds approximately 220,000 clones, more than 30% found once. The treatment denotes: oral pan-JAK inhibitor, 5-10 mg twice daily. PBMCs yielded sorted CD4+ and CD8+ T cells. Germline lookup yields CDR1 LNHDA and CDR2 SQIVND (reference sequence). This CDR3 region has 14 residues. V was trimmed by 4 bases and J by 1 base, leaving 10 bases between them. On this clone itself: Its cognate antigen is unknown.

The chain uses TRBV19 and TRBJ1-1; D may be TRBD1 (6 bases). Sequenced material: CD4+ T cells sorted from blood, taken at roughly week 30, from a patient treated with tofacitinib. The receptor comes from a human donor with alopecia areata. CDR3 residues: CASSNRVTNTEAFF. In DNA form, the CDR3 reads TGTGCCAGTAGTAACAGGGTTACGAACACTGAAGCTTTCTTT.